These T cell receptor beta chains were read from a single sample in a study of blood T cell repertoires in COVID-19. Clones were read by immunoSEQ multiplex PCR, and TCRdb kept only the in-frame ones, dropping some. The sample holds 110,000 to 150,000 clones, about four fifths seen once. The sequencing input was peripheral blood. The receptors shown here come from a human donor in a cohort sampled during active COVID-19. Each CDR3 is given with its conserved first and last residue. Each record gives: D gene, V gene, clone size, J gene, CDR3 DNA, CDR3 protein. The D gene is left open where the match is weak. For some rows the clone size is stated as once, few or many, or as a class when expanded; others skip it.

D gene: TRBD1; V gene: TRBV5-8; clone size: NA; J gene: TRBJ1-1; CDR3 DNA: TGTGCCAGCAGCCTAGGGACAGGGGACATTGAAGCTTTCTTT; CDR3 protein: CASSLGTGDIEAFF
D gene: NA; V gene: TRBV9; clone size: NA; J gene: TRBJ1-4; CDR3 DNA: TGTGCCAGCAGCCGGCGGGTCGGGAGGGAAAAACTGTTTTTT; CDR3 protein: CASSRRVGREKLFF
D gene: NA; V gene: TRBV30; clone size: NA; J gene: TRBJ1-6; CDR3 DNA: TGTGCCTGGAGTGTCGGAGGGTATAGTGGGGTCTCCTATAATTCACCCCTCCACTTT; CDR3 protein: CAWSVGGYSGVSYNSPLHF
D gene: NA; V gene: TRBV4-2; clone size: NA; J gene: TRBJ2-1; CDR3 DNA: TGTGCCAGCAGCCAAGAGGGTACGCTGGGCGGGGATTCCTACAATGAGCAGTTCTTC; CDR3 protein: CASSQEGTLGGDSYNEQFF
D gene: TRBD2; V gene: TRBV11-2; clone size: NA; J gene: TRBJ2-1; CDR3 DNA: TGTGCCAGCAGCTTAGGAGGGCTAGCGGGAGGTGGTGGCTACAATGAGCAGTTCTTC; CDR3 protein: CASSLGGLAGGGGYNEQFF
D gene: NA; V gene: TRBV4-3; clone size: NA; J gene: TRBJ1-2; CDR3 DNA: TGCGCCAGCAGCCAAGTTGGGGGGGCATATGGCTACACCTTC; CDR3 protein: CASSQVGGAYGYTF
D gene: TRBD1; V gene: TRBV2; clone size: NA; J gene: TRBJ1-5; CDR3 DNA: TGTGCCAGCACCTTACGGGACAGGGACAATCAGCCCCAGCATTTT; CDR3 protein: CASTLRDRDNQPQHF
D gene: NA; V gene: TRBV15; clone size: NA; J gene: TRBJ2-3; CDR3 DNA: TGTGCCACCAGCAGAGATCGACTCAGCACAGATACGCAGTATTTT; CDR3 protein: CATSRDRLSTDTQYF
D gene: NA; V gene: TRBV5-1; clone size: NA; J gene: TRBJ1-4; CDR3 DNA: TGCGCCAGCAGCTTGGAGGGGGAGAGGGAAAAACTGTTTTTT; CDR3 protein: CASSLEGEREKLFF
D gene: NA; V gene: TRBV7-7; clone size: NA; J gene: TRBJ2-2; CDR3 DNA: TGTGCTAGCAGCCTTTCATCGGGGAACACCGGGGAGCTGTTTTTT; CDR3 protein: CASSLSSGNTGELFF
D gene: TRBD2; V gene: TRBV12-3/TRBV12-4; clone size: NA; J gene: TRBJ2-1; CDR3 DNA: TGTGCCAGCAGCTATAGCGGGAACAATGAGCAGTTCTTC; CDR3 protein: CASSYSGNNEQFF
D gene: TRBD1; V gene: TRBV4-1; clone size: NA; J gene: TRBJ2-6; CDR3 DNA: TGCGCCAGCAGCCGAGTATCAACAGGGGGCGGTTCTGGGGCCAACGTCCTGACTTTC; CDR3 protein: CASSRVSTGGGSGANVLTF
D gene: NA; V gene: TRBV18; clone size: NA; J gene: TRBJ2-2; CDR3 DNA: TGTGCCAGCTCACCATCGGACAGTAACACCGGGGAGCTGTTTTTT; CDR3 protein: CASSPSDSNTGELFF
D gene: NA; V gene: TRBV14; clone size: once; J gene: TRBJ1-2; CDR3 DNA: TGTGCCAGCAGCCTTGACAGTCTCTATGGCTACACCTTC; CDR3 protein: CASSLDSLYGYTF
D gene: NA; V gene: TRBV5-5; clone size: few; J gene: TRBJ2-1; CDR3 DNA: TGTGCCAGCAGCTTCGACGGGGGACCCTACAATGAGCAGTTCTTC; CDR3 protein: CASSFDGGPYNEQFF
D gene: NA; V gene: TRBV19; clone size: few; J gene: TRBJ2-1; CDR3 DNA: TGTGCCAGTAGTAAAGGGGGAGTCGGCAATGAGCAGTTCTTC; CDR3 protein: CASSKGGVGNEQFF
D gene: TRBD2; V gene: TRBV9; clone size: NA; J gene: TRBJ2-3; CDR3 DNA: TGTGCCAGCAGCGTAGAGGGACTAGCGGGAGGCACAGATACGCAGTATTTT; CDR3 protein: CASSVEGLAGGTDTQYF
D gene: TRBD1; V gene: TRBV27; clone size: NA; J gene: TRBJ1-6; CDR3 DNA: TGTGCCAGCAGTTTATGGGGGACAGAAAGAGGCTCCTATAATTCACCCCTCCACTTT; CDR3 protein: CASSLWGTERGSYNSPLHF
D gene: TRBD1; V gene: TRBV5-1; clone size: NA; J gene: TRBJ1-1; CDR3 DNA: TGCGCCAGCAGCTATGGACAGGACGCTGAAGCTTTCTTT; CDR3 protein: CASSYGQDAEAFF
D gene: NA; V gene: TRBV15; clone size: NA; J gene: TRBJ2-3; CDR3 DNA: TGTGCCACCAGCAGATCTGCTACCAACACAGATACGCAGTATTTT; CDR3 protein: CATSRSATNTDTQYF
D gene: NA; V gene: TRBV28; clone size: NA; J gene: TRBJ1-2; CDR3 DNA: TGTGCCAGCAGGATGACAGGAGATGCCTATGGCTACACCTTC; CDR3 protein: CASRMTGDAYGYTF
D gene: NA; V gene: TRBV27; clone size: NA; J gene: TRBJ2-7; CDR3 DNA: TGTGCCAGCAGTTCCCCGAACCGACTTGGCGAGCAGTACTTC; CDR3 protein: CASSSPNRLGEQYF
D gene: TRBD1; V gene: TRBV6-4; clone size: medium-sized; J gene: TRBJ2-1; CDR3 DNA: TGTGCCAGCAGTGACGGAGACAGGGGAAGCAATGAGCAGTTCTTC; CDR3 protein: CASSDGDRGSNEQFF
D gene: TRBD1; V gene: TRBV18; clone size: NA; J gene: TRBJ1-6; CDR3 DNA: TGTGCCAGCTCACCGACAGGGCGGAATTCACCCCTCCACTTT; CDR3 protein: CASSPTGRNSPLHF
D gene: TRBD1; V gene: TRBV5-6; clone size: NA; J gene: TRBJ1-2; CDR3 DNA: TGTGCCAGCAGCTCGGTCCGACAGGGAACCTCTTTTAACTATGGCTACACCTTC; CDR3 protein: CASSSVRQGTSFNYGYTF
D gene: NA; V gene: TRBV4-3; clone size: NA; J gene: TRBJ2-3; CDR3 DNA: TGCGCCAGCAGCCCCTCCAAGGGTGGACAGAGCACAGATACGCAGTATTTT; CDR3 protein: CASSPSKGGQSTDTQYF
D gene: TRBD1; V gene: TRBV30; clone size: NA; J gene: TRBJ1-5; CDR3 DNA: TGTGCCTGGGGGGGACAGCCCAATCAGCCCCAGCATTTT; CDR3 protein: CAWGGQPNQPQHF
D gene: NA; V gene: TRBV6-5; clone size: NA; J gene: TRBJ2-5; CDR3 DNA: TGTGCCAGCACCCGAGGGGAGACCCAGTACTTC; CDR3 protein: CASTRGETQYF
D gene: TRBD2; V gene: TRBV19; clone size: NA; J gene: TRBJ2-2; CDR3 DNA: TGTGCCAGTAGCACGACTAGCTTGAACACCGGGGAGCTGTTTTTT; CDR3 protein: CASSTTSLNTGELFF
D gene: TRBD1; V gene: TRBV19; clone size: NA; J gene: TRBJ1-1; CDR3 DNA: TGTGCCAGTAGTATCGACCACAGGGGAGGGAACACTGAAGCTTTCTTT; CDR3 protein: CASSIDHRGGNTEAFF
D gene: TRBD2; V gene: TRBV19; clone size: NA; J gene: TRBJ2-2; CDR3 DNA: TGTGCCAGTAGCTCGGGCGGGAGACCCACCGGGGAGCTGTTTTTT; CDR3 protein: CASSSGGRPTGELFF
D gene: NA; V gene: TRBV7-2; clone size: NA; J gene: TRBJ2-5; CDR3 DNA: TGTGCCAGCAGCCAGAAGGGAGAGGCAGAGACCCAGTACTTC; CDR3 protein: CASSQKGEAETQYF
D gene: NA; V gene: TRBV4-2; clone size: NA; J gene: TRBJ2-1; CDR3 DNA: TGTGCCAGCAGCCAAGCCCCTAGCTCATCGATCAATGAGCAGTTCTTC; CDR3 protein: CASSQAPSSSINEQFF
D gene: TRBD2; V gene: TRBV27; clone size: NA; J gene: TRBJ2-3; CDR3 DNA: TGTGCCAGCAGTTTATGGGGCGGGAGTACCGGGACAGATACGCAGTATTTT; CDR3 protein: CASSLWGGSTGTDTQYF
D gene: NA; V gene: TRBV21-1; clone size: NA; J gene: TRBJ1-2; CDR3 DNA: TGTGCCAGCAGCAAACCCGGGGGTGGCTACACCTTC; CDR3 protein: CASSKPGGGYTF
D gene: NA; V gene: TRBV6-6; clone size: NA; J gene: TRBJ1-2; CDR3 DNA: TGTGCCAGCAGTTATCCGGACGGGAATGGCTACACCTTC; CDR3 protein: CASSYPDGNGYTF
D gene: NA; V gene: TRBV5-1; clone size: NA; J gene: TRBJ1-2; CDR3 DNA: TGCGCCAGCAGCTTGGTGGCAGGAACAAGTGTTGGCTACACCTTC; CDR3 protein: CASSLVAGTSVGYTF
D gene: NA; V gene: TRBV28; clone size: NA; J gene: TRBJ2-2; CDR3 DNA: TGTGCCAGCAGTTTTGTAGCGAACACCGGGGAGCTGTTTTTT; CDR3 protein: CASSFVANTGELFF
D gene: TRBD2; V gene: TRBV28; clone size: NA; J gene: TRBJ2-2; CDR3 DNA: TGTGCCAGCAGTTTGGGAGGGGTCGCCGGGGAGCTGTTTTTT; CDR3 protein: CASSLGGVAGELFF
D gene: NA; V gene: TRBV2; clone size: once; J gene: TRBJ2-3; CDR3 DNA: TGTGCCAGCAGTGAACAGGGACTCACAGATACGCAGTATTTT; CDR3 protein: CASSEQGLTDTQYF
D gene: NA; V gene: TRBV6-1; clone size: NA; J gene: TRBJ1-1; CDR3 DNA: TGTGCCAGCAGTGAAAGGGGCAACAGGGCCCCTCAGTCTGAAGCTTTCTTT; CDR3 protein: CASSERGNRAPQSEAFF
D gene: TRBD2; V gene: TRBV5-4; clone size: NA; J gene: TRBJ2-1; CDR3 DNA: TGTGCCAGCAGCTTGGGGAGGACTAGCGGGAACAATGAGCAGTTCTTC; CDR3 protein: CASSLGRTSGNNEQFF
D gene: TRBD2; V gene: TRBV19; clone size: NA; J gene: TRBJ2-1; CDR3 DNA: TGTGCCAGTAGTGGGCTAGCGGGAAGCTCCTACAATGAGCAGTTCTTC; CDR3 protein: CASSGLAGSSYNEQFF
D gene: TRBD1; V gene: TRBV18; clone size: NA; J gene: TRBJ2-7; CDR3 DNA: TGTGCCAGCTCACCTCCGGGACAGGGTTTTTACGAGCAGTACTTC; CDR3 protein: CASSPPGQGFYEQYF
D gene: NA; V gene: TRBV21-1; clone size: NA; J gene: TRBJ2-7; CDR3 DNA: TGTGCCAGCAGCAAAGTGCTAGCGGGAGGGTTACCGGTGATCTACGAGCAGTACTTC; CDR3 protein: CASSKVLAGGLPVIYEQYF
D gene: TRBD1; V gene: TRBV3-1/TRBV3-2; clone size: NA; J gene: TRBJ1-2; CDR3 DNA: TGTGCCAGCAGCCACCCCAGAGGGGGCGGACCCGATGGGAACTATGGCTACACCTTC; CDR3 protein: CASSHPRGGGPDGNYGYTF
D gene: NA; V gene: TRBV28; clone size: NA; J gene: TRBJ2-1; CDR3 DNA: TGTGCCAGCACCGAAAGGGGAGGATGGGATGAGCAGTTCTTC; CDR3 protein: CASTERGGWDEQFF
D gene: TRBD2; V gene: TRBV6-1; clone size: few; J gene: TRBJ2-7; CDR3 DNA: TGTGCCAGCAGTGAAGCGCCAGCGGGAGGGATGTACGAGCAGTACTTC; CDR3 protein: CASSEAPAGGMYEQYF
D gene: TRBD2; V gene: TRBV2; clone size: NA; J gene: TRBJ2-4; CDR3 DNA: TGTGCCAGCAGCCGACCGACTAGCGGGTATCTAGCCAAAAACATTCAGTACTTC; CDR3 protein: CASSRPTSGYLAKNIQYF
D gene: TRBD2; V gene: TRBV5-4; clone size: NA; J gene: TRBJ2-7; CDR3 DNA: TGTGCCAGCAGCTTGAAACCGGGACTAGCTTCCTACGAGCAGTACTTC; CDR3 protein: CASSLKPGLASYEQYF
D gene: NA; V gene: TRBV28; clone size: NA; J gene: TRBJ1-1; CDR3 DNA: TGTGCCAGCAGCCCCCAAGGGTGGGGCGGCGTTTTTACTGAAGCTTTCTTT; CDR3 protein: CASSPQGWGGVFTEAFF
D gene: NA; V gene: TRBV5-1; clone size: NA; J gene: TRBJ1-2; CDR3 DNA: TGCGCCAGCAGTTCTAGGTCTAACTATGGCTACACCTTC; CDR3 protein: CASSSRSNYGYTF
D gene: TRBD2; V gene: TRBV28; clone size: NA; J gene: TRBJ2-3; CDR3 DNA: TGTGCCAGCAGCCTAGGGGGACTAGCACCGTATTTT; CDR3 protein: CASSLGGLAPYF
D gene: NA; V gene: TRBV27; clone size: few; J gene: TRBJ2-7; CDR3 DNA: TGTGCCCACCAGGGGAGCTACGAGCAGTACTTC; CDR3 protein: CAHQGSYEQYF
D gene: TRBD2; V gene: TRBV7-8; clone size: NA; J gene: TRBJ2-1; CDR3 DNA: TGTGCCAGCAGCCGAGAGGACAGCGGGAGGGGATACAATGAGCAGTTCTTC; CDR3 protein: CASSREDSGRGYNEQFF
D gene: TRBD2; V gene: TRBV25-1; clone size: NA; J gene: TRBJ2-1; CDR3 DNA: TGTGCCACCGCGGGAGCCTACAATGAGCAGTTCTTC; CDR3 protein: CATAGAYNEQFF
D gene: NA; V gene: TRBV6-5; clone size: few; J gene: TRBJ1-2; CDR3 DNA: TGTGCCAGCAGTCCCCAGGGGTACTATGGCTACACCTTC; CDR3 protein: CASSPQGYYGYTF
D gene: TRBD1; V gene: TRBV15; clone size: NA; J gene: TRBJ2-7; CDR3 DNA: TGTGCCACCAGCAGAGAGGACAGGGGGCCCTACGAGCAGTACTTC; CDR3 protein: CATSREDRGPYEQYF
D gene: NA; V gene: TRBV28; clone size: NA; J gene: TRBJ2-1; CDR3 DNA: TGTGCCAGCAGCAACAGGAGGGTTCAGTTCTTC; CDR3 protein: CASSNRRVQFF
D gene: NA; V gene: TRBV20-1; clone size: NA; J gene: TRBJ1-4; CDR3 DNA: TGCAGTGCTAGTAAGGGGCTGGGGACTAATGAAAAACTGTTTTTT; CDR3 protein: CSASKGLGTNEKLFF